The next 6 T cell receptor beta chains were all read from a single sample in a study of T cell responses to AZD1222 COVID-19 vaccine. Sequenced by immunoSEQ multiplex PCR; TCRdb stores in-frame clones only, minus some. Among about 91,000 clones listed, nearly 90% were seen once. Specimen: peripheral blood, collected on day 0 of AZD1222 vaccination. These receptors came from an adult in good health.

V usage is TRBV6-2 or TRBV6-3 and J usage is TRBJ1-1; the D is unclear. Deletions cut 6 bases from V and 4 bases from J, with 9 bases between. The CDR3 contains 12 residues. CDR1 is MNHEY and CDR2 is SVGEGT in the germline V gene. The CDR3 DNA is TGTGCCAGCAGCCCGACATTCACTGAAGCTTTCTTT. Translating gives CASSPTFTEAFF.

CDR3 sequence: CASSPKGLADTGELFF. The CDR3 nucleotides read TGTGCCAGCAGCCCAAAGGGGCTAGCGGACACCGGGGAGCTGTTTTTT. This chain links TRBV4-2 with TRBJ2-2, with 7 bases identical to TRBD2. Germline lookup yields CDR1 LGHNA and CDR2 YNFKEQ. The J segment lost 3 bases and the V segment lost 4 bases, leaving 8 bases of the junction unmatched. The CDR3 is made up of 16 amino acids.

The chain combines TRBV6-2 or TRBV6-3 with TRBJ1-1, with D possibly matching TRBD1 (5 bases). Per germline, CDR1 MNHEY and CDR2 SVGEGT. V was clipped by 0 bases and J by 0 bases, with 11 bases between them. This CDR3 has 16 amino acids. The CDR3 DNA reads as TGTGCCAGCAGTTACTCGTTCCAGGGCATGAACACTGAAGCTTTCTTT. Translation gives CASSYSFQGMNTEAFF.

The genes are TRBV3-1 (or the pseudogene TRBV3-2) and TRBJ2-7; D perhaps matches TRBD1 (6 bases). Trimming stripped 4 bases from V and 4 bases from J, with 14 bases between. There are 14 residues in the CDR3. Germline lookup yields CDR1 LGHDT and CDR2 YNNKEL (reference sequence). CDR3 sequence reads: CASSLQGLPYEQYF. CDR3 in DNA: TGTGCCAGCAGCCTCCAGGGGCTTCCATACGAGCAGTACTTC.

J is TRBJ2-1 and V is TRBV28; 14 bases agree with TRBD2. Germline V gives CDR1 MDHEN, CDR2 SYDVKM. J lost 9 bases, V lost 5 bases, and 6 bases had no gene match. The CDR3 consists of 15 residues. The CDR3 DNA is TGTGCCAGCAGTCGACTAGCGGGAGGGCTTAGTGAGCAGTTCTTC. It encodes CASSRLAGGLSEQFF.

The V call is TRBV6-2 or TRBV6-3, the J call TRBJ2-1; TRBD2 agrees at 12 bases. V dropped 0 bases and J dropped 7; count of bases not matched to a gene: 16. CDR1 and CDR2 (germline): MNHEY, SVGEGT. This CDR3 region has 20 residues. CDR3 protein: CASSYSPTSGRFWGGNEQFF. The DNA of the CDR3 is TGTGCCAGCAGTTACTCCCCTACTAGCGGGAGGTTCTGGGGCGGGAATGAGCAGTTCTTC.